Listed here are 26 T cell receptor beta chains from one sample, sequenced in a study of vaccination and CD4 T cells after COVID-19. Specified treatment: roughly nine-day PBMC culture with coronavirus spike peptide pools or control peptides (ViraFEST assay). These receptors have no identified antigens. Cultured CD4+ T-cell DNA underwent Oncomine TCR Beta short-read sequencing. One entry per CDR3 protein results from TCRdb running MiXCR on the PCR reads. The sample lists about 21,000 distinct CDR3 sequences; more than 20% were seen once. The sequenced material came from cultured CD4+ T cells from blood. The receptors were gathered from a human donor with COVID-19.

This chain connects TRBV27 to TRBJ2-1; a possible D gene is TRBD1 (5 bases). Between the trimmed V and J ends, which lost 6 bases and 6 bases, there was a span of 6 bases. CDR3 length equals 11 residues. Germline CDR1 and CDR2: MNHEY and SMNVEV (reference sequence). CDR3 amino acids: CASRDTNEQFF. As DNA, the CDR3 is TGTGCCAGCAGGGACACCAATGAGCAGTTCTTC.

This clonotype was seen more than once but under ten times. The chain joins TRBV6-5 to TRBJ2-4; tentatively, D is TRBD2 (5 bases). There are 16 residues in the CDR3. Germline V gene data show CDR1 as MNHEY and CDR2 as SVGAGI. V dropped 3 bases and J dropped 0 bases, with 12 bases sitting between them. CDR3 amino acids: CASSYLGSGAKNIQYF. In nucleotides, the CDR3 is TGTGCCAGCAGTTATTTGGGGAGTGGAGCCAAAAACATTCAGTACTTC.

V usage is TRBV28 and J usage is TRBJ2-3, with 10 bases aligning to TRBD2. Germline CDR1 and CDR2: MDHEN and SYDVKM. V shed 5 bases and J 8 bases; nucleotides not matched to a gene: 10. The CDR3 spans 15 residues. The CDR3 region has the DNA TGTGCCAGCAGTACACAGCGGGGGGGTCTGGGTACGCAGTATTTT. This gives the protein CASSTQRGGLGTQYF.

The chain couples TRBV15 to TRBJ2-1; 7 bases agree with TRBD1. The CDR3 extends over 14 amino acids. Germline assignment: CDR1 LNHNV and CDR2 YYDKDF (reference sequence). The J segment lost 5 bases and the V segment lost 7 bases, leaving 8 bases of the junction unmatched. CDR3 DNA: TGTGCCACCACTTTCCGGGACAGAGACAATGAGCAGTTCTTC. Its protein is CATTFRDRDNEQFF.

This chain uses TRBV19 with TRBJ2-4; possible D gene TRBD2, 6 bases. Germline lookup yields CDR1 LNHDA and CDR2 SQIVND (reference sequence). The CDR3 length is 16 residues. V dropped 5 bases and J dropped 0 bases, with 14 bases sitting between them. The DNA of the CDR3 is TGTGCCAGTAGTCCCACCTCCGGGGGAGCCAAAAACATTCAGTACTTC. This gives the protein CASSPTSGGAKNIQYF. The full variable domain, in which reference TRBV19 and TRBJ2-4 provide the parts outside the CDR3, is DGGITQSPKYLFRKEGQNVTLSCEQNLNHDAMYWYRQDPGQGLRLIYYSQIVNDFQKGDIAEGYSVSREKKESFPLTVTSAQKNPTAFYLCASSPTSGGAKNIQYFGAGTRLSVL.

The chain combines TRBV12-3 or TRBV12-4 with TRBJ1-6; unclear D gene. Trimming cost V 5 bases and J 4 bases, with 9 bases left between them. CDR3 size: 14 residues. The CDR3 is CASSRLSYNSPLHF. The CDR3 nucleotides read TGTGCCAGCAGTCGGCTATCGTATAATTCACCCCTCCACTTT.

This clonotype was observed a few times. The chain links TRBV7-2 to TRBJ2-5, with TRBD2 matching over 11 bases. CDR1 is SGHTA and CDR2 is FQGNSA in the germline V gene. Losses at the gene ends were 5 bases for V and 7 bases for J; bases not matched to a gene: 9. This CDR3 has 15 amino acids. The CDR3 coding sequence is TGTGCCAGCAGCCCAGATCTAGCGGGGGGATGGACCCAGTACTTC. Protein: CASSPDLAGGWTQYF.

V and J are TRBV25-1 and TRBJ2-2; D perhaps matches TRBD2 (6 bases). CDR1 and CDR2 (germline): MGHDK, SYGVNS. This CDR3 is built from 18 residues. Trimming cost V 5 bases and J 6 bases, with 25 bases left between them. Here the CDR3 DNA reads TGTGCCAGCAGTATTCCCGGGGCGGCGGGGTTAGTGGCCGGGGAGCTGTTTTTT. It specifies CASSIPGAAGLVAGELFF. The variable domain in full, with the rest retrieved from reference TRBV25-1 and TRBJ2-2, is EADIYQTPRYLVIGTGKKITLECSQTMGHDKMYWYQQDPGMELHLIHYSYGVNSTEKGDLSSESTVSRIRTEHFPLTLESARPSHTSQYLCASSIPGAAGLVAGELFFGEGSRLTVL.

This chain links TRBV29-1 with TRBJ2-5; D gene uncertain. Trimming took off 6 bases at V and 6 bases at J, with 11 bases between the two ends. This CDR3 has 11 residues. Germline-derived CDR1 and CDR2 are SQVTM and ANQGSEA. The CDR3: CSVSGPKTQYF. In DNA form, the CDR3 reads TGCAGCGTGAGTGGTCCTAAGACCCAGTACTTC.

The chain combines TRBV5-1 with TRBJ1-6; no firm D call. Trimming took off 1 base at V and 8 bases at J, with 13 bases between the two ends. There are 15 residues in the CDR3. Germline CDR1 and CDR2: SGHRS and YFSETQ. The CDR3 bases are TGCGCCAGCAGCTTGCTCCGTCCGGCTGATTCACCCCTCCACTTT. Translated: CASSLLRPADSPLHF. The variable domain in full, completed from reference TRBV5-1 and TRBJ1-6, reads KAGVTQTPRYLIKTRGQQVTLSCSPISGHRSVSWYQQTPGQGLQFLFEYFSETQRNKGNFPGRFSGRQFSNSRSEMNVSTLELGDSALYLCASSLLRPADSPLHFGNGTRLTVT.

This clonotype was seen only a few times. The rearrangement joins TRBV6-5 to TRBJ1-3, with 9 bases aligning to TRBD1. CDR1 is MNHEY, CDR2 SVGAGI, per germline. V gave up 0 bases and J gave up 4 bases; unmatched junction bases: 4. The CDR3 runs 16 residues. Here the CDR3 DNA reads TGTGCCAGCAGTTACTCGACCACAGGGGGCGGAAACACCATATATTTT. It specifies CASSYSTTGGGNTIYF.

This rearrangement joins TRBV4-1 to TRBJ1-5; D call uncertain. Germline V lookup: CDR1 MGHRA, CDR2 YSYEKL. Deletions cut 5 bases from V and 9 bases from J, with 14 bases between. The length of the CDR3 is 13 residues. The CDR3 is CASSYDLDGPQHF. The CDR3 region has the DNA TGCGCCAGCAGCTACGACCTTGACGGGCCCCAGCATTTT.

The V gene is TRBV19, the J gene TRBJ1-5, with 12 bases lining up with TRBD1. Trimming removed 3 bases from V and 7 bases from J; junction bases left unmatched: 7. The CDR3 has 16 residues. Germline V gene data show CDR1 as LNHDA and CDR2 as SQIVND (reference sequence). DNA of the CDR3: TGTGCCAGTAGTATTTACGGGACAGGGGGCGTGCAGCCCCAGCATTTT. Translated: CASSIYGTGGVQPQHF.

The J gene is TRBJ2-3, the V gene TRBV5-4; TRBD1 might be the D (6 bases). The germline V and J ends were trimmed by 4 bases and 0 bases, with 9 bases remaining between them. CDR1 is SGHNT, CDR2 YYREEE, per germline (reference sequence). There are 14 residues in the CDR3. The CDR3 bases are TGTGCCAGCAGCCACAGGGCTAGCACAGATACGCAGTATTTT. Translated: CASSHRASTDTQYF.

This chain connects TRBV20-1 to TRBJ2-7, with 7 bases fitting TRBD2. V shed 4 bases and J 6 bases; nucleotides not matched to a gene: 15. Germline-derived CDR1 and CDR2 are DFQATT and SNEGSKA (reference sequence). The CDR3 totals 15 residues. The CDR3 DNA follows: TGCAGTGCTACCCCCCGGGAGGACTTTGGGAGCGAGCAGTACTTC. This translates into CSATPREDFGSEQYF.

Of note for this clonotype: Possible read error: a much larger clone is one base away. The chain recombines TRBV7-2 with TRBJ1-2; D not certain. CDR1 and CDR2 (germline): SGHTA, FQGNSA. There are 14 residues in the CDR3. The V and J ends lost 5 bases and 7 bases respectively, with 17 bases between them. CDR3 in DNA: TGTGCCAGCAGCGCAGTAAGGGCAGGTTTTGGCTACACCTTC. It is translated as CASSAVRAGFGYTF.

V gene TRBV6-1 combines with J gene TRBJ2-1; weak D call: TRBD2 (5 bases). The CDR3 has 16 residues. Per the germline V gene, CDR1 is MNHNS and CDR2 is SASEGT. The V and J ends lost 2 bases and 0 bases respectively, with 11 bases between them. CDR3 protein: CASSEFMGSSYNEQFF. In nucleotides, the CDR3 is TGTGCCAGCAGTGAATTTATGGGGAGCTCCTACAATGAGCAGTTCTTC.

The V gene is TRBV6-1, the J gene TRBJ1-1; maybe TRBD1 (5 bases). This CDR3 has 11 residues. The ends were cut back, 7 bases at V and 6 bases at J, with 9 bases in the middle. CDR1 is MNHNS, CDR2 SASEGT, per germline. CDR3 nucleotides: TGTGCCAGCAAGCAGGGTCCTGAAGCTTTCTTT. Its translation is CASKQGPEAFF.

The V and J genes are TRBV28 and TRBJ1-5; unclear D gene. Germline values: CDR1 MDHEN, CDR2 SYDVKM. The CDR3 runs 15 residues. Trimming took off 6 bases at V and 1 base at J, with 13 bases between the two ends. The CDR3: CASSPDLGSNQPQHF. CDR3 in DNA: TGTGCCAGCAGCCCAGATCTAGGGAGCAATCAGCCCCAGCATTTT.

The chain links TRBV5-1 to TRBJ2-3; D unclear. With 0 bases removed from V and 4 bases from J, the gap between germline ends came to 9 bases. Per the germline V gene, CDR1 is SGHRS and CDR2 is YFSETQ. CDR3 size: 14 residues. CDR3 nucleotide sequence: TGCGCCAGCAGCTTGGTTTCCCGTGCAGATACGCAGTATTTT. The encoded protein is CASSLVSRADTQYF.

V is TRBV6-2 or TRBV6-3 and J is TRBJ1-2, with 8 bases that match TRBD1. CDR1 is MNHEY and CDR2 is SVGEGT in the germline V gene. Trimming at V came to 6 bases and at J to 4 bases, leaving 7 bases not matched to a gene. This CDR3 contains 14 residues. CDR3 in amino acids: CASSTRTGTYGYTF. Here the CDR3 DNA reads TGTGCCAGCAGCACTAGGACAGGGACCTATGGCTACACCTTC.

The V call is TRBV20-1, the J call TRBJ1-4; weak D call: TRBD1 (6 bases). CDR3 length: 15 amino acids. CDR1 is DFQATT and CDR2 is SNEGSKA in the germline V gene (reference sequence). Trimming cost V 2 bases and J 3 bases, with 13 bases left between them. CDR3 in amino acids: CSARPQGRPNEKLFF. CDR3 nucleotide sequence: TGCAGTGCTAGACCACAGGGTCGGCCTAATGAAAAACTGTTTTTT.

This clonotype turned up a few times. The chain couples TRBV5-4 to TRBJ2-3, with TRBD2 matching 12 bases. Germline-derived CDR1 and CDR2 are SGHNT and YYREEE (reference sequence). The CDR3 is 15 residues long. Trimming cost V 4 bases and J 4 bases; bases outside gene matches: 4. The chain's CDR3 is CASSPSGGAPDTQYF. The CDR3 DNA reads TGTGCCAGCAGCCCTAGCGGGGGGGCCCCAGATACGCAGTATTTT.

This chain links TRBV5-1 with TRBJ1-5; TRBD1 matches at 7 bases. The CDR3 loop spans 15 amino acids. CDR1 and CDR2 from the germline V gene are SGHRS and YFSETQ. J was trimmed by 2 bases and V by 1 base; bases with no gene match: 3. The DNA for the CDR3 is TGCGCCAGCAGCTTGAGCACAGGGGGCAATCAGCCCCAGCATTTT. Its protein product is CASSLSTGGNQPQHF.

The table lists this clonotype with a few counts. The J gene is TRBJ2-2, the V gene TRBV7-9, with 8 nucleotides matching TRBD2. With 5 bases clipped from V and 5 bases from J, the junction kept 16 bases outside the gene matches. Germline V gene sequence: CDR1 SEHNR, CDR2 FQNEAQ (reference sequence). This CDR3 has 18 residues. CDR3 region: CASSASPGLADKTGELFF. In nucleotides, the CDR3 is TGTGCCAGCAGCGCCAGCCCCGGACTAGCCGATAAGACCGGGGAGCTGTTTTTT.

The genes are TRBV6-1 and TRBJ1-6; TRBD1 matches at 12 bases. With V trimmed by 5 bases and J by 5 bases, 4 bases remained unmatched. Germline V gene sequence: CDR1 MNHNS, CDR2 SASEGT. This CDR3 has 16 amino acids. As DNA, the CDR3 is TGTGCCAGCAGTACCCGGGACAGGGGGCATAATTCACCCCTCCACTTT. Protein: CASSTRDRGHNSPLHF.